This T cell receptor beta chain was retrieved from a study of persistence of HIV-infected CD4 T cells. Sequencing used immunoSEQ version 4 in survey mode. Template was genomic DNA at 8 to 10 ng/uL, with up to 1 ug used per sample. Repertoires were generated with immunoSEQ multiplex PCR, while TCRdb's copy carries only in-frame clones and drops some. The repertoire holds 30,000 or so clones, roughly four fifths seen once, with roughly 0.9% in the top ten. In regard to this clone: Its antigen is not known.

The CDR3 contains 16 residues. The germline V gene has CDR1 LGHNA and CDR2 YSLEER. The J segment lost 5 bases and the V segment lost 3 bases, leaving 10 bases of the junction unmatched. Stimulation used around 10 ug/mL lysate from CMV-infected fibroblasts. CD40L-negative CD69-negative CD45RO-high memory CD4+ T cells were sorted as populations depleted of antigen-responding cells. Plasma HIV-1 RNA stayed below 50 copies/mL for at least 4 years. Overall study results and limits: Rare CMV-responding cells carrying HIV-1 proviruses were not analyzed separately for TCR.

Sequenced here: CD4+ T cells sorted from PBMCs after approximately 20-hour stimulation, sampled from a patient who received antiretroviral therapy. The sequence was collected from an adult man with HIV who was CMV-seropositive. The genes are TRBV4-3 and TRBJ2-1, with 7 bases lining up with TRBD1. For the CDR3, the DNA is TGCGCCAGCAGCCAGGGAATCGGGACAGCGGACAATGAGCAGTTCTTC. This translates into CASSQGIGTADNEQFF.